This T cell receptor beta chain was documented in a study of T cells in Graves' hyperthyroidism and ophthalmopathy. Across the study: Blood was drawn when the patient was first diagnosed and still untreated.

Regions amplified from RNA transcripts were the TCR beta CDR3 regions. Researchers ran a first-round RT-PCR on the TCR CDR3 using the HTBI primer set. TCRdb re-analysed the multiplex PCR reads in MiXCR, keeping a single row per CDR3 protein. Among 550,000 to 800,000 distinct CDR3 sequences, around 15% were seen once, and the ten largest hold 8.4%. The length of the CDR3 is 17 residues. Germline V gene data show CDR1 as SGHDT and CDR2 as YYEEEE. Trimming took 0 bases from V and 1 from J; bases not matched to a gene: 8. This clonotype was recorded a few times. This chain joins TRBV5-6 and TRBJ2-7, with 9 bases fitting TRBD1. Specimen: blood. This receptor was obtained from a man in his late teens or twenties with Graves' hyperthyroidism. This chain's CDR3 is CASSLAIRTGASYEQYF. The CDR3 coding sequence is TGTGCCAGCAGCTTGGCGATCAGGACAGGGGCGTCCTACGAGCAGTACTTC.